The 24 T cell receptor beta chains below were found in one sample sequenced in a study of cytomegalovirus exposure and HLA in healthy donors. Primers for the PCR totalled 60 Vbeta and 13 Jbeta. Repertoires were generated with immunoSEQ multiplex PCR, while TCRdb's copy carries only in-frame clones and drops some. The sample carries around 140,000 clones, 50% to 75% recorded once. The specimen was PBMCs. The receptors stem from a woman in her forties in good health and CMV-seronegative.

The table lists this clone with a few counts. The rearrangement joins TRBV27 to TRBJ2-5; 7 nucleotides line up with TRBD1. The CDR3 sequence is 13 residues long. The ends lost 6 bases at V and 13 bases at J; junction bases unmatched: 14. From germline, CDR1 is MNHEY and CDR2 SMNVEV (reference sequence). The CDR3 bases are TGTGCCAGCAGAAAAGGGGCCACGGGACAGATGTACTTC. It translates to CASRKGATGQMYF.

This clone has only one observation. V is TRBV4-1 and J is TRBJ2-2; no clear D gene. V dropped 3 bases and J dropped 5 bases, with 7 bases sitting between them. This CDR3 comprises 13 residues. Per germline, CDR1 MGHRA and CDR2 YSYEKL. This CDR3 is CASSQGRTGELFF. Written as DNA, the CDR3 is TGCGCCAGCAGCCAGGGCAGAACCGGGGAGCTGTTTTTT.

The genes are TRBV18 and TRBJ1-5, with TRBD1 matching over 9 bases. This CDR3 is built from 15 residues. Looked up from germline, CDR1 is KGHSH and CDR2 is LQKENI. The junction had 1 base not matched to a gene; V was cut back by 2 bases and J by 2 bases. In DNA form, the CDR3 reads TGTGCCAGCTCACCAAGGACAGGGGGCAATCAGCCCCAGCATTTT. It is translated as CASSPRTGGNQPQHF.

The chain combines TRBV28 with TRBJ1-1; possibly TRBD1 for D (6 bases). V lost 4 bases and J 10 bases, leaving 13 bases between the germline ends. CDR1 is MDHEN, CDR2 SYDVKM, per germline. The CDR3 spans 12 residues. CDR3 DNA sequence: TGTGCCAGCAGTTCCCAGGGGAGCCGAGCTTTCTTT. It codes for CASSSQGSRAFF.

The count of this clone is one. The V gene is TRBV7-7, the J gene TRBJ2-7; 7 bases map to TRBD1. Germline V gene data show CDR1 as SSHAT and CDR2 as FNYEAQ (reference sequence). The CDR3 extends over 15 amino acids. Trimming removed 1 base from V and 3 bases from J; junction bases left unmatched: 6. This CDR3 is CASSLGQGDFYEQYF. CDR3 nucleotide sequence: TGTGCCAGCAGCTTAGGACAGGGAGACTTCTACGAGCAGTACTTC.

V gene TRBV5-1 combines with J gene TRBJ1-4; D is perhaps TRBD1 (5 bases). Germline V gene lookup returns CDR1 SGHRS and CDR2 YFSETQ. The CDR3 is 15 residues long. The V end lost 0 bases, the J end lost 3 bases, and 9 bases lay between the germline ends. The CDR3: CASSLENRSNEKLFF. For the CDR3, the DNA is TGCGCCAGCAGCTTGGAAAACAGGTCTAATGAAAAACTGTTTTTT. Together with reference TRBV5-1 and TRBJ1-4, the CDR3 gives the full variable domain: KAGVTQTPRYLIKTRGQQVTLSCSPISGHRSVSWYQQTPGQGLQFLFEYFSETQRNKGNFPGRFSGRQFSNSRSEMNVSTLELGDSALYLCASSLENRSNEKLFFGSGTQLSVL.

This clone came up a few times. This chain links TRBV28 with TRBJ1-2, with D hard to call. Germline-derived CDR1 and CDR2 are MDHEN and SYDVKM. V lost 3 bases to trimming and J lost 3 bases, with 11 bases between them. The CDR3 has 14 amino acids. The CDR3 spells CASSFRRDHYGYTF. The DNA for the CDR3 is TGTGCCAGCAGTTTTCGGAGGGATCACTATGGCTACACCTTC.

V gene TRBV6-1 combines with J gene TRBJ1-2; D is ambiguous. Per the germline V gene, CDR1 is MNHNS and CDR2 is SASEGT. With 6 bases removed from V and 6 bases from J, the gap between germline ends came to 11 bases. The CDR3 has 12 residues. CDR3 in DNA: TGTGCCAGCAGCAGACGGAGGAATGGCTACACCTTC. Translating it yields CASSRRRNGYTF.

This clone appeared a few times. The chain recombines TRBV6-1 with TRBJ1-5, with D possibly TRBD1 on 5 matching bases. This CDR3 spans 15 amino acids. Germline lookup yields CDR1 MNHNS and CDR2 SASEGT. V lost 1 base, J lost 7 bases, and 14 bases lay in between. The CDR3 sequence is CASSEGRWGRQPQHF. The CDR3 DNA reads TGTGCCAGCAGTGAAGGGAGGTGGGGGAGGCAGCCCCAGCATTTT.

In regard to this clone: Other DNA sequences within the sample encode an identical CDR3. V and J are TRBV5-1 and TRBJ1-2, with 10 bases identical to TRBD1. This CDR3 is built from 15 residues. The J segment lost 2 bases and the V segment lost 0 bases, leaving 1 base of the junction unmatched. Looked up from germline, CDR1 is SGHRS and CDR2 is YFSETQ. CDR3 sequence reads: CASSLGGQGNYGYTF. In DNA, the CDR3 is TGCGCCAGCAGCTTGGGGGGACAGGGGAACTATGGCTACACCTTC.

The chain has TRBV7-3 and TRBJ2-5, with 9 bases that match TRBD2. V shed 4 bases, J shed 3 bases, and the junction held 9 bases outside the gene matches. Germline V gives CDR1 SGHTA, CDR2 FQGTGA. This CDR3 region has 16 residues. CDR3 coding DNA: TGTGCCAGCAGCTCCGTTACGCGCGGGAGGGAAGAGACCCAGTACTTC. Translating it yields CASSSVTRGREETQYF.

The gene calls are TRBV18 and TRBJ2-6; a possible D gene is TRBD1 (6 bases). The CDR3 length is 17 residues. V dropped 6 bases and J dropped 0 bases, with 15 bases sitting between them. From germline, CDR1 is KGHSH and CDR2 LQKENI. The CDR3 nucleotides read TGTGCCAGCTCCCTAAACGTAGGGGGCTCTGGGGCCAACGTCCTGACTTTC. The encoded protein is CASSLNVGGSGANVLTF.

This chain links TRBV4-3 with TRBJ2-7, with TRBD1 identical over 12 bases. The CDR3 sequence is 16 residues long. Germline-derived CDR1 and CDR2 are LGHNA and YSLEER. Trimming cost V 4 bases and J 4 bases; bases outside gene matches: 8. This CDR3 reads CASSPRSGQGAYEQYF. In DNA form, the CDR3 reads TGCGCCAGCAGCCCGAGGTCGGGACAGGGGGCTTACGAGCAGTACTTC.

The rearrangement links TRBV9 to TRBJ1-5; no firm D call. This CDR3 contains 12 residues. V was shortened by 0 bases and J by 5 bases, with 3 bases between the two germline ends. Germline values: CDR1 SGDLS, CDR2 YYNGEE. CDR3 nucleotide sequence: TGTGCCAGCAGCGTAGCCGATCAGCCCCAGCATTTT. It specifies CASSVADQPQHF. Full variable domain (remainder filled in from reference TRBV9 and TRBJ1-5): DSGVTQTPKHLITATGQRVTLRCSPRSGDLSVYWYQQSLDQGLQFLIQYYNGEERAKGNILERFSAQQFPDLHSELNLSSLELGDSALYFCASSVADQPQHFGDGTRLSIL.

The rearrangement links TRBV19 to TRBJ1-1, with TRBD1 matching over 9 bases. With V trimmed by 6 bases and J by 8 bases, 10 bases remained unmatched. The germline V gene has CDR1 LNHDA and CDR2 SQIVND (reference sequence). CDR3 length equals 14 residues. The CDR3 DNA reads as TGTGCCAGTAGCGAACAGGGGGCTAGACGGGAAGCTTTCTTT. Residues: CASSEQGARREAFF.

The chain employs TRBV9 and TRBJ1-1; D unclear. Germline V gene sequence: CDR1 SGDLS, CDR2 YYNGEE. The length of the CDR3 is 14 residues. The V gene lost 4 bases and the J gene lost 2 bases, with 12 bases spanning the gap. CDR3 DNA: TGTGCCAGCAGCCCCCCCCCAGGCAACACTGAAGCTTTCTTT. This sequence encodes CASSPPPGNTEAFF.

This rearrangement joins TRBV4-1 to TRBJ2-2; possibly TRBD2 for D (5 bases). The V end was cut by 2 bases, the J end by 6 bases, with 10 bases between. The CDR3 covers 14 residues. Germline CDR1 is MGHRA and CDR2 is YSYEKL. Written as DNA, the CDR3 is TGCGCCAGCAGCCAAACGGGGATGGCCGGGGAGCTGTTTTTT. The encoded protein is CASSQTGMAGELFF.

This clone was counted a few times. The chain employs TRBV5-1 and TRBJ1-4, with 9 positions matching TRBD1. The germline gives CDR1 SGHRS, CDR2 YFSETQ. The CDR3 runs to 15 residues. Losses at the gene ends were 6 bases for V and 8 bases for J; bases not matched to a gene: 11. DNA of the CDR3: TGCGCCAGCACCCTGGTGGGACAGGGCCAAGAAAAACTGTTTTTT. It yields the protein CASTLVGQGQEKLFF.

The chain employs TRBV30 and TRBJ1-5; 7 bases map to TRBD1. Losses at the gene ends were 7 bases for V and 6 bases for J; bases not matched to a gene: 9. The CDR3 runs 13 residues. Germline assignment: CDR1 GTSNPN and CDR2 SVGIG (reference sequence). CDR3 sequence (DNA): TGTGCCTCCTACAGGGGCCCCATTCAGCCCCAGCATTTT. Protein sequence: CASYRGPIQPQHF.

V usage is TRBV7-2 and J usage is TRBJ1-1; maybe TRBD1 (6 bases). The V and J ends lost 9 bases and 1 base respectively, with 9 bases between them. This CDR3 contains 12 residues. Germline loops: CDR1 SGHTA, CDR2 FQGNSA. The CDR3 protein is CASGQPNTEAFF. The CDR3 coding sequence is TGTGCCAGTGGACAGCCGAACACTGAAGCTTTCTTT. The full variable domain, its missing parts supplied by reference TRBV7-2 and TRBJ1-1, is GAGVSQSPSNKVTEKGKDVELRCDPISGHTALYWYRQSLGQGLEFLIYFQGNSAPDKSGLPSDRFSAERTGGSVSTLTIQRTQQEDSAVYLCASGQPNTEAFFGQGTRLTVV.

The rearrangement uses TRBV21-1 and TRBJ1-6. TRBV21-1 is classified as a pseudogene. The CDR3 spans 16 residues. CDR3 loop: CASTPRGSSYNSPLHF. The CDR3 bases are TGTGCCAGCACCCCTCGAGGGAGCTCCTATAATTCACCCCTCCACTTT.

The chain carries TRBV30 and TRBJ1-1; no clear D gene. V was trimmed by 3 bases and J by 0 bases, leaving 8 bases between them. In germline, CDR1 is GTSNPN, CDR2 SVGIG (reference sequence). The CDR3 has 13 residues. The DNA for the CDR3 is TGTGCCTGGAGGTTTTATTTGAACACTGAAGCTTTCTTT. As protein: CAWRFYLNTEAFF.

The rearrangement joins TRBV30 to TRBJ2-2, with D tentatively TRBD1 (6 bases). V was cut by 2 bases and J by 2 bases, with 9 bases left in between. Germline V gives CDR1 GTSNPN, CDR2 SVGIG (reference sequence). The CDR3 is 14 residues long. CDR3 in DNA: TGTGCCTGGAGTAGGGGGAGCAACACCGGGGAGCTGTTTTTT. It codes for CAWSRGSNTGELFF.

The chain combines TRBV6-5 with TRBJ2-7; TRBD1 matches at 7 bases. V was clipped by 2 bases and J by 3 bases; unmatched bases: 7. The CDR3 loop spans 15 amino acids. The germline CDR1 and CDR2 sequences are MNHEY and SVGAGI. The CDR3 loop reads CASSYGAGGYYEQYF. In nucleotides, the CDR3 is TGTGCCAGCAGTTACGGGGCAGGGGGATACTACGAGCAGTACTTC.